This TCR beta chain was obtained from a study of blood T cell repertoires in COVID-19. Study-wide background: Spain, Italy and the United States supplied samples that represented acute and convalescent COVID-19. In each case, the material was cDNA or gDNA derived from T cells, B-cell-depleted T cells, or PBMCs.

Authors' processing steps: Counts of nucleated cells, estimated from reference gene primer amplification, were obtained. Sequenced by immunoSEQ multiplex PCR; TCRdb stores in-frame clones only, minus some. V and J calls and clone size follow that table, whereas D and trimming were derived from the DNA. The repertoire has around 30,000 clones, 90% of them found once; the top ten carry approximately 8.9%. V was clipped by 6 bases and J by 0 bases, with 8 bases between them. CDR1 and CDR2 (germline): MNHEY, SVGAGI. The CDR3 covers 13 residues. The sequence derives from a man in his 70s with active or convalescent COVID-19. This rearrangement joins TRBV6-5 to TRBJ1-1; no definite D call. The sequenced sample consisted of peripheral blood. The CDR3, as DNA: TGTGCCAGCAGCCGTAGCATGAACACTGAAGCTTTCTTT. Protein sequence: CASSRSMNTEAFF.